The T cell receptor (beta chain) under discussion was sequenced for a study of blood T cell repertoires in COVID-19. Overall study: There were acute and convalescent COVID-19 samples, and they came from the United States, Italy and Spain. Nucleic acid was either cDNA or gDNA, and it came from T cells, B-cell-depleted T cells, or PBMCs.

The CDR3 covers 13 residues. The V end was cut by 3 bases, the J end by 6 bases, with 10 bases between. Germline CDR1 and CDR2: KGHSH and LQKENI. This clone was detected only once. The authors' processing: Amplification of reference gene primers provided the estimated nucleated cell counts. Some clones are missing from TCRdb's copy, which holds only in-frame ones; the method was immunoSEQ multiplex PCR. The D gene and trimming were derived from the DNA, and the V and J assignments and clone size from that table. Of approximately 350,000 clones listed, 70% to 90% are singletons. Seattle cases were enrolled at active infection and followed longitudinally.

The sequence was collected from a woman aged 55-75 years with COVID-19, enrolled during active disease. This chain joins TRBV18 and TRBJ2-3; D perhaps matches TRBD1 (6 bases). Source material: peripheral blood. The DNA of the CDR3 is TGTGCCAGCTCACCGACCAGGGGCGATACGCAGTATTTT. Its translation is CASSPTRGDTQYF.